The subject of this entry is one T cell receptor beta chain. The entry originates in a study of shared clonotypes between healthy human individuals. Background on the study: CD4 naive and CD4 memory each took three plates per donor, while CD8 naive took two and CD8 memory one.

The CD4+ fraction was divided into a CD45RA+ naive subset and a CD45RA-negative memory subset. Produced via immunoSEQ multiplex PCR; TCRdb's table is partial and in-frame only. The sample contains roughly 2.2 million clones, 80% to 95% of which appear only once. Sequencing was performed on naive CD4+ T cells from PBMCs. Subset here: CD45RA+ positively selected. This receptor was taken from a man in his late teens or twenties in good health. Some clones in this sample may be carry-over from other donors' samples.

The CDR3, as DNA: TGTGCCAGCACCGCACAGGGGCGCAATCAGCCCCAGCATTTT. This translates into CASTAQGRNQPQHF. V is TRBV28 and J is TRBJ1-5; TRBD1 matches at 7 bases. The ends lost 7 bases at V and 2 bases at J; junction bases unmatched: 5. The CDR3 is 14 amino acids. In germline, CDR1 is MDHEN, CDR2 SYDVKM.